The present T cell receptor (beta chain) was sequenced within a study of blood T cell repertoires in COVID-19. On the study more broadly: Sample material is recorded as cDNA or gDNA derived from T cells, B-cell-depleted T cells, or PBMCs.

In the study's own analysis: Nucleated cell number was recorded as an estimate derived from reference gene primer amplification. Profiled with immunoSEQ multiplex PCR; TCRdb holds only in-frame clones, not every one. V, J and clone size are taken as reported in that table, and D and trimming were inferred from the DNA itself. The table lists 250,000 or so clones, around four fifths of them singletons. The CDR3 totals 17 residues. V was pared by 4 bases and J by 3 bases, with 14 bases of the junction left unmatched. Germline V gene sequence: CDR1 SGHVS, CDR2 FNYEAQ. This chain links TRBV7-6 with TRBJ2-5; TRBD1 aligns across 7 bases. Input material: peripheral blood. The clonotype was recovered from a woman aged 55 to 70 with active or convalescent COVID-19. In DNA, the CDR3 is TGTGCCAGCAGCTCCCCAATTGGGACAGCGGACGAAGAGACCCAGTACTTC. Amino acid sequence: CASSSPIGTADEETQYF.